These T cell receptor beta chains were read from a single sample in a study of blood T cell repertoires in COVID-19. Clones were read by immunoSEQ multiplex PCR, and TCRdb kept only the in-frame ones, dropping some. The repertoire holds roughly 570,000 clones, with about 88% as singletons. What was sequenced was peripheral blood. The receptor source for this set is a woman aged 45-65 years with COVID-19, enrolled during active disease. The CDR3 runs from the conserved cysteine through the conserved F or W. The order of the fields is D gene, clone size, V gene, J gene, CDR3 protein, CDR3 DNA. The D gene is left open where the match is weak. Expanded clones get a size class; other rows say once, few or many, or leave the size out.

.	.	TRBV28	TRBJ2-2	CAARKGVANTGELFF	TGTGCCGCAAGAAAGGGGGTAGCGAACACCGGGGAGCTGTTTTTT
.	.	TRBV30	TRBJ1-5	CAWSQKWGHVEPQHF	TGTGCCTGGAGTCAAAAATGGGGACACGTCGAGCCCCAGCATTTT
TRBD2	.	TRBV6-4	TRBJ2-1	CASSPGTSGGLTYNEQFF	TGTGCCAGCAGTCCCGGGACTAGCGGGGGTCTAACTTACAATGAGCAGTTCTTC
.	.	TRBV14	TRBJ1-1	CASSPRLEGTEAFF	TGTGCCAGCAGCCCTAGATTGGAGGGCACTGAAGCTTTCTTT
.	.	TRBV10-1	TRBJ2-7	CASSPSAVSYEQYF	TGCGCCAGCAGCCCCTCGGCGGTTTCCTACGAGCAGTACTTC
.	few	TRBV30	TRBJ1-5	CAWSVLNSNQPQHF	TGTGCCTGGAGTGTACTTAATAGCAATCAGCCCCAGCATTTT
.	.	TRBV7-9	TRBJ2-1	CASSLEAAEQFF	TGTGCCAGCAGCTTAGAGGCGGCTGAGCAGTTCTTC
TRBD1	.	TRBV5-1	TRBJ1-1	CASSLVGTGNTEAFF	TGCGCCAGCAGCTTGGTAGGGACAGGGAACACTGAAGCTTTCTTT
TRBD1	once	TRBV10-3	TRBJ2-6	CAIKALTGGTGGANVLTF	TGTGCCATCAAGGCCCTAACAGGGGGCACGGGAGGGGCCAACGTCCTGACTTTC
TRBD1	.	TRBV30	TRBJ1-2	CAWEGQGLRGYTF	TGTGCCTGGGAAGGACAGGGCCTTAGAGGCTACACCTTC
TRBD2	.	TRBV9	TRBJ2-2	CASSLVSGGGRELFF	TGTGCCAGCAGCCTCGTTAGCGGGGGGGGCCGGGAGCTGTTTTTT
TRBD1	once	TRBV6-5	TRBJ2-2	CASSISRGLRELFF	TGTGCCAGCAGTATTAGCAGGGGGCTCCGGGAGCTGTTTTTT
TRBD2	.	TRBV4-2	TRBJ2-1	CASSQTSGGNNEQFF	TGTGCCAGCAGCCAGACTAGCGGGGGGAACAATGAGCAGTTCTTC
.	.	TRBV5-5	TRBJ2-1	CASSLRTGYNEQFF	TGTGCCAGCAGCTTAAGAACCGGTTACAATGAGCAGTTCTTC
.	.	TRBV3-1/TRBV3-2	TRBJ1-2	CASSQVARGVAGYTF	TGTGCCAGCAGCCAAGTAGCTCGGGGAGTGGCTGGCTACACCTTC
TRBD1	.	TRBV11-2	TRBJ1-2	CASSFSGTGDYTF	TGTGCCAGCAGCTTTTCCGGGACAGGGGACTACACCTTC
TRBD2	.	TRBV19	TRBJ2-3	CASSPLRLAGTTDTQYF	TGTGCCAGTAGTCCGTTGAGGCTAGCGGGGACCACAGATACGCAGTATTTT
TRBD1	.	TRBV6-5	TRBJ2-7	CASSTGTGSYEQYF	TGTGCCAGCAGTACCGGGACAGGCTCCTACGAGCAGTACTTC
TRBD1	once	TRBV28	TRBJ1-6	CASRTTGGADSPLHF	TGTGCCAGCAGGACTACAGGGGGCGCAGATTCACCCCTCCACTTT
TRBD1	.	TRBV19	TRBJ1-5	CASAQGANQPQHF	TGTGCCAGTGCACAGGGGGCGAATCAGCCCCAGCATTTT
TRBD1	once	TRBV6-5	TRBJ1-2	CASNQGVGYGYTF	TGTGCCAGCAACCAGGGGGTGGGGTATGGCTACACCTTC
.	.	TRBV4-1	TRBJ1-1	CASSQERGRNTEAFF	TGCGCCAGCAGCCAAGAACGGGGGAGGAACACTGAAGCTTTCTTT
.	few	TRBV6-5	TRBJ1-5	CASRTSGQPQHF	TGTGCCAGCCGGACCAGCGGGCAGCCCCAGCATTTT
.	.	TRBV7-6	TRBJ2-7	CASSLGVLYEQYF	TGTGCCAGCAGCTTAGGAGTTCTCTACGAGCAGTACTTC
.	.	TRBV9	TRBJ2-3	CASSVGVVEGDTQYF	TGTGCCAGCAGCGTCGGGGTAGTGGAAGGGGATACGCAGTATTTT
.	.	TRBV6-5	TRBJ1-1	CASSYRGGGTEAFF	TGTGCCAGCAGTTATCGGGGAGGGGGGACTGAAGCTTTCTTT
.	.	TRBV13	TRBJ2-7	CASSINYYEQYF	TGTGCCAGCAGCATCAACTACTACGAGCAGTACTTC
.	.	TRBV18	TRBJ2-5	CASSQGSAQETQYF	TGTGCCAGCTCACAGGGGTCCGCACAAGAGACCCAGTACTTC
.	.	TRBV29-1	TRBJ2-3	CSVEIPGTDTQYF	TGCAGCGTTGAAATCCCGGGAACAGATACGCAGTATTTT
.	.	TRBV5-6	TRBJ1-4	CASSAPTGATNEKLFF	TGTGCCAGCAGCGCCCCGACAGGAGCAACTAATGAAAAACTGTTTTTT
.	.	TRBV27	TRBJ2-3	CASSRGDTQYF	TGTGCCAGCAGTCGCGGGGATACGCAGTATTTT
.	.	TRBV29-1	TRBJ2-6	CSVEGGAGSGANVLTF	TGCAGCGTTGAAGGAGGAGCCGGCTCTGGGGCCAACGTCCTGACTTTC
.	once	TRBV19	TRBJ2-7	CASSIDQERTTNEQYF	TGTGCCAGTAGTATAGATCAGGAGAGGACTACGAACGAGCAGTACTTC
TRBD1	few	TRBV4-1	TRBJ1-6	CASSQDRDRGHSPLHF	TGCGCCAGCAGCCAAGATCGGGACAGGGGGCATTCACCCCTCCACTTT
TRBD2	.	TRBV2	TRBJ2-1	CASSPLRGGLTYNEQFF	TGTGCCAGCAGCCCCCTTCGGGGGGGCCTCACCTACAATGAGCAGTTCTTC
.	.	TRBV28	TRBJ2-7	CASSSPYEQYF	TGTGCCAGCAGTTCACCCTACGAGCAGTACTTC
.	.	TRBV6-2/TRBV6-3	TRBJ2-7	CASSLSLGAYNSYEQYF	TGTGCCAGCAGTCTCTCGTTAGGGGCGTACAACTCCTACGAGCAGTACTTC
.	.	TRBV7-3	TRBJ2-3	CASSPGGRSTDTQYF	TGTGCCAGCAGCCCCGGGGGTAGGAGCACAGATACGCAGTATTTT
.	once	TRBV7-9	TRBJ2-7	CASSSGLLYEQYF	TGTGCCAGCAGCTCGGGACTCCTCTACGAGCAGTACTTC
.	.	TRBV5-1	TRBJ2-7	CASSLAPGVSLEQYF	TGCGCCAGCAGCTTGGCCCCAGGTGTGTCCCTCGAGCAGTACTTC
.	.	TRBV18	TRBJ1-1	CASSPLPGNTEAFF	TGTGCCAGCTCACCACTCCCAGGTAACACTGAAGCTTTCTTT
.	.	TRBV27	TRBJ1-5	CASRANSNQPQHF	TGTGCCAGCAGAGCGAATAGCAATCAGCCCCAGCATTTT
.	.	TRBV30	TRBJ2-7	CAWNAGSSYEQYF	TGTGCCTGGAATGCGGGGAGCTCCTACGAGCAGTACTTC
.	few	TRBV10-3	TRBJ1-6	CAISESRDSPLHF	TGTGCCATCAGTGAGTCGAGGGATTCACCCCTCCACTTT
TRBD1	.	TRBV4-1	TRBJ1-2	CASSPGPGQGLRGYTF	TGCGCCAGCAGCCCAGGGCCGGGACAGGGGCTCCGAGGCTACACCTTC
TRBD1	.	TRBV6-1	TRBJ1-4	CASSLLGQANEKLFF	TGTGCCAGCAGCCTATTGGGACAGGCGAATGAAAAACTGTTTTTT
.	.	TRBV24-1	TRBJ1-2	CATSDADSYLFYGYTF	TGTGCCACCAGTGACGCGGACAGCTACCTTTTCTATGGCTACACCTTC
TRBD1	.	TRBV5-1	TRBJ2-7	CASSFDRGSYEQYF	TGCGCCAGCAGCTTCGACAGGGGGTCCTACGAGCAGTACTTC